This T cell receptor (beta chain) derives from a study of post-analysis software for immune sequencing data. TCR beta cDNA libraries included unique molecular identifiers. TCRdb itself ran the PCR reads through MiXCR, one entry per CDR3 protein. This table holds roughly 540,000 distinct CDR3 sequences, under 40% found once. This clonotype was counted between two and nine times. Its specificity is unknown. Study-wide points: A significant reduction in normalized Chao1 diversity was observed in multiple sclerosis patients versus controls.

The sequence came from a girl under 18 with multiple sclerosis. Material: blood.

The CDR3 protein is CSALRTAQETQYF. CDR3 in DNA: TGCAGTGCCTTAAGGACAGCTCAAGAGACCCAGTACTTC. The chain couples TRBV20-1 to TRBJ2-5, with D possibly matching TRBD1 (6 bases). V was shortened by 6 bases and J by 2 bases, with 13 bases between the two germline ends. CDR1 is DFQATT, CDR2 SNEGSKA, per germline (reference sequence). CDR3 size: 13 residues.